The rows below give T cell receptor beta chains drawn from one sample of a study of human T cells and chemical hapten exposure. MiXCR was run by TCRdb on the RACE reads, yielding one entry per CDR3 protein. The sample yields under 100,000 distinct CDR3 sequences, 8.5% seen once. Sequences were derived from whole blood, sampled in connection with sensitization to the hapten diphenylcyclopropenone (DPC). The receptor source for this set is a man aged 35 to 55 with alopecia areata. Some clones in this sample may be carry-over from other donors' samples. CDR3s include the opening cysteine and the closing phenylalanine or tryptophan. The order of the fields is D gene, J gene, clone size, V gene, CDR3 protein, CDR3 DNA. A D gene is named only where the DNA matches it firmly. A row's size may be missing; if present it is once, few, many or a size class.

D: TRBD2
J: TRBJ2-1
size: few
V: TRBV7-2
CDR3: CASSLSSGSNEQFF
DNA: TGTGCCAGCAGCTTAAGTAGCGGGAGTAATGAGCAGTTCTTC

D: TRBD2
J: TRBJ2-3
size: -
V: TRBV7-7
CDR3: CASSSGTSSDTQYF
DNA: TGTGCTAGCAGCTCCGGGACTAGCAGCGATACGCAGTATTTT

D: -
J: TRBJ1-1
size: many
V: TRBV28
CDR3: CASSSFGTLNTEAFF
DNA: TGTGCCAGCAGTTCCTTCGGGACGCTGAACACTGAAGCTTTCTTT

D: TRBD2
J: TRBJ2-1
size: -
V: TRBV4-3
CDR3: CASSDSGRSYNEQFF
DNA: TGCGCCAGCAGCGATAGCGGGAGATCTTACAATGAGCAGTTCTTC

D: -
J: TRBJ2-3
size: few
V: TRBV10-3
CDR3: CAISPSGPQEDTQYF
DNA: TGTGCCATCAGCCCGTCGGGTCCCCAGGAGGATACGCAGTATTTT

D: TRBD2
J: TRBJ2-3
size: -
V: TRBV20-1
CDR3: CSASLAGEDTQYF
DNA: TGCAGTGCTAGCTTAGCGGGAGAAGATACGCAGTATTTT

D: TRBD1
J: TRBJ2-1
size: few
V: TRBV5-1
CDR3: CASSKEPGQGASGSYNEQFF
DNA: TGCGCCAGCAGCAAGGAACCGGGACAGGGGGCGTCGGGCTCCTACAATGAGCAGTTCTTC

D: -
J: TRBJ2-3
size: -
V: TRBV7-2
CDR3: CASSLGLADTQYF
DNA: TGTGCCAGCAGCCTCGGGTTGGCAGATACGCAGTATTTT

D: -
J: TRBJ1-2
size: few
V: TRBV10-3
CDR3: CAISGSPRGVYGYTF
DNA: TGTGCCATCAGTGGGTCCCCCCGTGGGGTCTATGGCTACACCTTC

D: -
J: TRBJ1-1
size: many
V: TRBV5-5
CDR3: CASSSLTFTRDTEAFF
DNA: TGTGCCAGCAGCTCGTTGACGTTTACCAGGGACACTGAAGCTTTCTTT

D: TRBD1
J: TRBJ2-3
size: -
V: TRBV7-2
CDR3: CASTLRRTGGGTDTQYF
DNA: TGTGCCAGCACCCTTAGACGGACAGGGGGAGGCACAGATACGCAGTATTTT

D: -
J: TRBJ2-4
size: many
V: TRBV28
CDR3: CASSLSVLAKNIQYF
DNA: TGTGCCAGCAGTTTATCGGTACTAGCCAAAAACATTCAGTACTTC

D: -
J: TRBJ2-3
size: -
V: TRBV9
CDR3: CASSERSPGRSSTDTQYF
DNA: TGTGCCAGCAGCGAGAGGAGCCCCGGTAGATCTAGCACAGATACGCAGTATTTT

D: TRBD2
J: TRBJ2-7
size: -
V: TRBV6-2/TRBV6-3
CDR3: CASTLGTSGTTGQYF
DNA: TGTGCCAGCACCCTAGGGACTAGCGGGACGACTGGGCAGTACTTC

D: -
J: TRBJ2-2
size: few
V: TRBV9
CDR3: CASSAPGTTGELFF
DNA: TGTGCCAGCAGCGCCCCAGGAACCACCGGGGAGCTGTTTTTT

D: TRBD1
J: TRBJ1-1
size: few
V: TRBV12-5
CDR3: CASGIQGADTEAFF
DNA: TGTGCTAGTGGTATTCAGGGGGCGGACACTGAAGCTTTCTTT

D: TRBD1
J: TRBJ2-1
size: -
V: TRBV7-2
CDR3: CASSHGQGHGEQFF
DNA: TGTGCCAGCAGTCACGGACAGGGGCACGGTGAGCAGTTCTTC

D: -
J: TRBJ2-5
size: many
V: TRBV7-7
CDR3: CASSFSRAETQYF
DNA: TGTGCTAGCAGCTTTTCTAGAGCAGAGACCCAGTACTTC

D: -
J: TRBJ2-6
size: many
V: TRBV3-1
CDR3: CASSQGGANVLTF
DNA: TGTGCCAGCAGCCAAGGTGGGGCCAACGTCCTGACTTTC